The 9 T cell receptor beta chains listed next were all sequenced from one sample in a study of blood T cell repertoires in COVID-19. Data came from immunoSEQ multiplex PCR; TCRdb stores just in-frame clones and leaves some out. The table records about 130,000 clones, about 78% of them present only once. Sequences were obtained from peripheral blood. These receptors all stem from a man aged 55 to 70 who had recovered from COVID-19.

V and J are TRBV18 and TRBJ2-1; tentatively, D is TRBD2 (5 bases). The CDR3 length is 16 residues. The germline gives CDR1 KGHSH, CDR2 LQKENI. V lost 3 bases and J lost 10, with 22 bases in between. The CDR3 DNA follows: TGTGCCAGCTCACCTTCTTTAGTGGACTCTCCCATGGAGCAGTTCTTC. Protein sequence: CASSPSLVDSPMEQFF.

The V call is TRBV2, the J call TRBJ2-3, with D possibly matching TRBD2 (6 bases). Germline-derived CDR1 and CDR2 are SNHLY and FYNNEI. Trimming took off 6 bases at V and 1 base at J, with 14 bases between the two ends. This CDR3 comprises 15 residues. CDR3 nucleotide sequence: TGTGCCAGCAGGGGGACTCCCTCTCGCACAGATACGCAGTATTTT. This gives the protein CASRGTPSRTDTQYF.

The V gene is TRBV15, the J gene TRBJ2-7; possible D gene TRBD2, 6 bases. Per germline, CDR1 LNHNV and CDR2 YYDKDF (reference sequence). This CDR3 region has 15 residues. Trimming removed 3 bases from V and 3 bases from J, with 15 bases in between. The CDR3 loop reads CATSRGEAGRYEQYF. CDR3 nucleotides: TGTGCCACCAGCAGGGGGGAAGCGGGTCGCTACGAGCAGTACTTC.

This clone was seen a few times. The CDR3 region has the DNA TGTGCCAGTAGCTTACAGGGGACTGAATCTACGGGTGGCTACACCTTC. As protein: CASSLQGTESTGGYTF. V and J are TRBV19 and TRBJ1-2; TRBD1 aligns across 7 bases. The J segment lost 7 bases and the V segment lost 6 bases, leaving 17 bases of the junction unmatched. The CDR3 runs 16 residues. The germline gives CDR1 LNHDA, CDR2 SQIVND (reference sequence).

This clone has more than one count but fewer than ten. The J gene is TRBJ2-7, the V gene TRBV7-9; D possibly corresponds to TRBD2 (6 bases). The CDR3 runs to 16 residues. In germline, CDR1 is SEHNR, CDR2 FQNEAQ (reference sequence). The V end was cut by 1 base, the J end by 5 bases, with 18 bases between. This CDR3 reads CASSLVVGGPANEQYF. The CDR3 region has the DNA TGTGCCAGCAGCTTAGTTGTCGGAGGGCCTGCGAACGAGCAGTACTTC.

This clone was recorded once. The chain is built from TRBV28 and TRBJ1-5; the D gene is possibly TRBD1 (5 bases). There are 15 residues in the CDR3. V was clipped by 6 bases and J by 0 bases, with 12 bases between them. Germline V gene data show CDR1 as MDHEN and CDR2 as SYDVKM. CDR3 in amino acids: CASRPQDRSNQPQHF. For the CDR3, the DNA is TGTGCCAGCAGGCCACAGGACCGTAGCAATCAGCCCCAGCATTTT.

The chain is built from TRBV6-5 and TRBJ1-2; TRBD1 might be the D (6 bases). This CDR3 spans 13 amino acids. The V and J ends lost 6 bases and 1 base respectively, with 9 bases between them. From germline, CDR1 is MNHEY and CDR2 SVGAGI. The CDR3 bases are TGTGCCAGCAGGGACAGCCTTAACTATGGCTACACCTTC. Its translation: CASRDSLNYGYTF.

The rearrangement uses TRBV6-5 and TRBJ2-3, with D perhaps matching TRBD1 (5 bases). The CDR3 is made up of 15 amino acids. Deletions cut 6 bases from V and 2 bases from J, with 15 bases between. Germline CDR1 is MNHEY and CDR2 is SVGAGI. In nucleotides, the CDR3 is TGTGCCAGCAGCGAGGCCGGACACACCACAGATACGCAGTATTTT. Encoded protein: CASSEAGHTTDTQYF.

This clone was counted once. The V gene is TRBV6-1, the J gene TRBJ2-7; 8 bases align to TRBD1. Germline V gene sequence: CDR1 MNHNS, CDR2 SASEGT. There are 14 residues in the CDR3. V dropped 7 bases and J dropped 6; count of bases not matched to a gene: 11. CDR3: CASNDTPDRGEQYF. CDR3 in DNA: TGTGCCAGCAACGATACCCCCGACAGGGGCGAGCAGTACTTC.